The 32 T cell receptor beta chains listed next were all sequenced from one sample in a study of OX40 agonist ivuxolimab in advanced cancers. Profiling relied on immunoSEQ multiplex PCR, and the TCRdb table lists in-frame clones only, not all of them. Found here are about 78,000 clones, 92% of them singletons; the top ten hold approximately 2.9%. Specimen: CD4+ or CD8+ T cells sorted from blood, collected in a trial of the OX40 agonist ivuxolimab. These receptor sequences come from an adult with an advanced solid tumor such as melanoma, head and neck, liver or kidney cancer.

The J gene is TRBJ2-7, the V gene TRBV7-6; TRBD1 matches at 9 bases. V was clipped by 3 bases and J by 4 bases; unmatched bases: 7. From germline, CDR1 is SGHVS and CDR2 FNYEAQ. This CDR3 has 15 amino acids. The CDR3, as DNA: TGTGCCAGCAGCTTTGAGACAGGGGGGGATTACGAGCAGTACTTC. This encodes CASSFETGGDYEQYF.

The chain is built from TRBV7-2 and TRBJ2-7; perhaps TRBD2 as D (7 bases). Germline V lookup: CDR1 SGHTA, CDR2 FQGNSA. This CDR3 has 16 amino acids. V was trimmed by 5 bases and J by 5 bases, leaving 22 bases between them. The CDR3 reads CASSTPMGGAVNEQYF. Here the CDR3 DNA reads TGTGCCAGCAGCACCCCCATGGGGGGGGCAGTCAACGAGCAGTACTTC.

This clone was detected once. V gene TRBV5-1 combines with J gene TRBJ1-3, with a weak D call TRBD1 (6 bases). CDR1 is SGHRS, CDR2 YFSETQ, per germline. This CDR3 has 16 amino acids. V was shortened by 2 bases and J by 0 bases, with 12 bases between the two germline ends. The CDR3 bases are TGCGCCAGCAGCTTTGAACTACAGGGCTCTGGAAACACCATATATTTT. Translating it yields CASSFELQGSGNTIYF.

V gene TRBV30 combines with J gene TRBJ2-4; 9 bases are shared with TRBD2. Trimming took 0 bases from V and 0 from J; bases not matched to a gene: 9. The CDR3 runs to 18 residues. Germline values: CDR1 GTSNPN, CDR2 SVGIG (reference sequence). CDR3 protein: CAWSVFSGGLLAKNIQYF. The CDR3, as DNA: TGTGCCTGGAGTGTTTTCAGCGGGGGGCTCCTAGCCAAAAACATTCAGTACTTC.

V gene TRBV18 combines with J gene TRBJ1-3; maybe TRBD1 (5 bases). Germline V gene sequence: CDR1 KGHSH, CDR2 LQKENI. CDR3 size: 15 residues. V was shortened by 3 bases and J by 0 bases, with 9 bases between the two germline ends. CDR3 sequence reads: CASSPRGVSGNTIYF. As DNA, the CDR3 is TGTGCCAGCTCACCTAGGGGAGTCTCTGGAAACACCATATATTTT.

This chain links TRBV4-1 with TRBJ2-5; D is possibly TRBD2 (5 bases). Trimming stripped 0 bases from V and 4 bases from J, with 9 bases between. There are 14 residues in the CDR3. Germline-derived CDR1 and CDR2 are MGHRA and YSYEKL. The CDR3 loop is CASSQDEGRETQYF. DNA of the CDR3: TGCGCCAGCAGCCAAGATGAGGGAAGAGAGACCCAGTACTTC.

The chain carries TRBV6-6 and TRBJ1-3; unclear D gene. V was pared by 7 bases and J by 4 bases, with 11 bases between. The CDR3 extends over 13 amino acids. The V gene's germline CDR1 is MNHNY and CDR2 SVGAGI (reference sequence). The CDR3 region is CASIPPGGNTIYF. Written as DNA, the CDR3 is TGTGCCAGCATTCCACCGGGGGGAAACACCATATATTTT.

The rearrangement links TRBV12-5 to TRBJ2-6; D might be TRBD1 (6 bases). CDR1 LGHNT and CDR2 FRNRAP come from the germline V gene. V dropped 7 bases and J dropped 0 bases, with 19 bases sitting between them. CDR3 length: 18 residues. In nucleotides, the CDR3 is TGTGCTAGTGCCTTACCGGGACAATATAACTCTGGGGCCAACGTCCTGACTTTC. Protein: CASALPGQYNSGANVLTF.

The chain carries TRBV11-2 and TRBJ1-3, with D unresolved. Germline V lookup: CDR1 SGHAT, CDR2 FQNNGV. This CDR3 spans 15 amino acids. The V end was cut by 6 bases, the J end by 0 bases, with 12 bases between. The DNA of the CDR3 is TGTGCCAGCAGTCTTGGACGGAGCTCTGGAAACACCATATATTTT. This gives the protein CASSLGRSSGNTIYF.

The DNA of the CDR3 is TGTGCCAGCAAAATTGAGGGCGGGGGCTCCTACGAGCAGTACTTC. Protein sequence: CASKIEGGGSYEQYF. The V and J genes are TRBV11-2 and TRBJ2-7, with 7 bases aligning to TRBD2. CDR3 length equals 15 residues. Germline CDR1 is SGHAT and CDR2 is FQNNGV. J gave up 0 bases and V 7 bases, and 9 bases lay outside the gene matches.

This clone has only one observation. The J gene is TRBJ2-1, the V gene TRBV19; a weak D match, TRBD2 (6 bases). The germline gives CDR1 LNHDA, CDR2 SQIVND (reference sequence). Trimming took off 6 bases at V and 5 bases at J, with 17 bases between the two ends. This CDR3 is 15 amino acids long. The CDR3 DNA follows: TGTGCCAGTAGACCCGGGAGCGGGTGGGACAATGAGCAGTTCTTC. Its translation is CASRPGSGWDNEQFF.

The gene calls are TRBV30 and TRBJ1-4, with D tentatively TRBD1 (5 bases). With 1 base removed from V and 8 bases from J, the gap between germline ends came to 17 bases. The CDR3 has 15 amino acids. Germline loops: CDR1 GTSNPN, CDR2 SVGIG (reference sequence). The CDR3 nucleotides read TGTGCCTGGAGTGATCCGGGGGGTGTCAGAGAAAAACTGTTTTTT. It codes for CAWSDPGGVREKLFF. Combining the CDR3 with reference TRBV30 and TRBJ1-4 gives the whole variable domain SQTIHQWPATLVQPVGSPLSLECTVEGTSNPNLYWYRQAAGRGLQLLFYSVGIGQISSEVPQNLSASRPQDRQFILSSKKLLLSDSGFYLCAWSDPGGVREKLFFGSGTQLSVL.

This chain connects TRBV29-1 to TRBJ2-2; no clear D gene. Trimming took 4 bases from V and 1 from J, leaving 10 bases between them. The CDR3 runs to 14 residues. Germline V CDR1 and CDR2: SQVTM, ANQGSEA. The CDR3 spells CSVGRRMNTGELFF. CDR3 coding DNA: TGCAGCGTTGGGCGGCGGATGAACACCGGGGAGCTGTTTTTT.

The V gene is TRBV11-3, the J gene TRBJ2-5, with 8 bases fitting TRBD1. The CDR3 totals 16 residues. V dropped 4 bases and J dropped 0; count of bases not matched to a gene: 7. Germline-derived CDR1 and CDR2 are SGHNT and YENEEA. The CDR3 here is CASSSRTGTHQETQYF. The CDR3 DNA reads TGTGCCAGCAGCTCCCGGACAGGGACCCACCAAGAGACCCAGTACTTC.

The genes are TRBV11-2 and TRBJ1-1; tentative D call: TRBD1 (6 bases). V was trimmed by 2 bases and J by 11 bases, leaving 18 bases between them. The CDR3 runs 14 residues. The germline V gene has CDR1 SGHAT and CDR2 FQNNGV. The CDR3: CASSLYRVLGEAFF. The CDR3 DNA follows: TGTGCCAGCAGCTTATACAGGGTGCTCGGTGAGGCTTTCTTT.

This rearrangement joins TRBV5-5 to TRBJ1-6; 7 nucleotides match TRBD1. Per germline, CDR1 SGHKS and CDR2 YYEKEE (reference sequence). The CDR3 totals 16 residues. Unmatched junction bases numbered 11, after V lost 4 bases and J lost 7 bases. The DNA of the CDR3 is TGTGCCAGCAGCCCCGGCTCCGGGACAGCCAATTCACCCCTCCACTTT. Its protein product is CASSPGSGTANSPLHF.

The CDR3 nucleotides read TGTGCCAGCAGCTTACAAACAGGGGGCGAGCAGTACTTC. Encoded protein: CASSLQTGGEQYF. The chain carries TRBV7-2 and TRBJ2-7; 8 nucleotides line up with TRBD1. CDR1 is SGHTA, CDR2 FQGNSA, per germline. The trim removed 2 bases at V and 6 bases at J, leaving 3 bases unmatched. This CDR3 has 13 amino acids.

This chain links TRBV30 with TRBJ1-2; no firm D call. CDR3 length: 11 amino acids. Trimming took 0 bases from V and 7 from J, leaving 6 bases between them. Germline values: CDR1 GTSNPN, CDR2 SVGIG (reference sequence). CDR3 region: CAWSVGGGYTF. The CDR3 DNA follows: TGTGCCTGGAGTGTTGGTGGTGGCTACACCTTC.

The chain uses TRBV5-1 and TRBJ2-7; D remains ambiguous. CDR1 and CDR2 from the germline V gene are SGHRS and YFSETQ. This CDR3 has 15 residues. The germline V and J ends were trimmed by 7 bases and 0 bases, with 17 bases remaining between them. In nucleotides, the CDR3 is TGCGCCAGCTCCCCAATGACGACCGACTCCTACGAGCAGTACTTC. Its translation: CASSPMTTDSYEQYF.

The chain is built from TRBV6-9 and TRBJ1-1, with D perhaps TRBD1 (6 bases). CDR1 is MNHGY and CDR2 is SVAAGI in the germline V gene. V was pared by 6 bases and J by 3 bases, with 11 bases between. The CDR3 loop spans 13 amino acids. For the CDR3, the DNA is TGTGCCAGCAGCTACAGGGATGACACTGAAGCTTTCTTT. It yields the protein CASSYRDDTEAFF.

This chain connects TRBV7-9 to TRBJ1-1, with D hard to call. The CDR3 spans 13 residues. V was shortened by 1 base and J by 2 bases, with 5 bases between the two germline ends. The V gene's germline CDR1 is SEHNR and CDR2 FQNEAQ (reference sequence). The CDR3 bases are TGTGCCAGCAGCTTAGTGTACAACACTGAAGCTTTCTTT. Its protein product is CASSLVYNTEAFF.

This clone was counted a single time. The V call is TRBV5-1, the J call TRBJ1-6; 9 bases are shared with TRBD1. The CDR3 is made up of 17 amino acids. The V gene end was trimmed by 2 bases and the J gene end by 4 bases; junction bases not matched to a gene: 7. In germline, CDR1 is SGHRS, CDR2 YFSETQ. CDR3 DNA: TGCGCCAGCAGCTTAGAGTTGGGACAGGGATATAATTCACCCCTCCACTTT. Amino acids: CASSLELGQGYNSPLHF.

The CDR3 spells CASSYGAGTDTQYF. The CDR3 nucleotides read TGTGCCAGCAGTTATGGGGCGGGCACAGATACGCAGTATTTT. V usage is TRBV6-5 and J usage is TRBJ2-3; tentatively, D is TRBD1 (5 bases). This CDR3 is built from 14 residues. V lost 3 bases, J lost 1 base, and 8 bases lay in between. Germline CDR1 is MNHEY and CDR2 is SVGAGI.

CDR3 in DNA: TGTGCCAGCTCACCCGAACGGTATAGCAATCAGCCCCAGCATTTT. Its translation is CASSPERYSNQPQHF. The chain has TRBV18 and TRBJ1-5, with D unresolved. The germline CDR1 and CDR2 sequences are KGHSH and LQKENI. V lost 3 bases and J lost 0, with 9 bases in between. The CDR3 is 15 residues long.

The chain employs TRBV9 and TRBJ2-2; TRBD2 agrees at 8 bases. Germline V gives CDR1 SGDLS, CDR2 YYNGEE. This CDR3 contains 11 residues. Unmatched junction bases numbered 7, after V lost 7 bases and J lost 14 bases. The CDR3 loop reads CASSGTRGLFF. The CDR3 bases are TGTGCCAGCTCCGGGACTAGAGGTCTGTTTTTT.

The V gene is TRBV9, the J gene TRBJ1-1, with a possible D match to TRBD1 (5 bases). The germline V and J ends were trimmed by 3 bases and 7 bases, with 16 bases remaining between them. Germline CDR1 reads SGDLS; CDR2 reads YYNGEE. The CDR3 has 14 amino acids. The CDR3 bases are TGTGCCAGCAGCGCGCTGGGGGGTCCTGGTGAAGCTTTCTTT. This gives the protein CASSALGGPGEAFF. The whole variable domain, remainder taken from reference TRBV9 and TRBJ1-1, is DSGVTQTPKHLITATGQRVTLRCSPRSGDLSVYWYQQSLDQGLQFLIQYYNGEERAKGNILERFSAQQFPDLHSELNLSSLELGDSALYFCASSALGGPGEAFFGQGTRLTVV.

V usage is TRBV15 and J usage is TRBJ1-2, with a tentative D call TRBD1 (5 bases). The CDR3 is 14 amino acids. Germline-derived CDR1 and CDR2 are LNHNV and YYDKDF (reference sequence). V was shortened by 0 bases and J by 4 bases, with 9 bases between the two germline ends. The CDR3 is CATSRDRVSYGYTF. The CDR3 bases are TGTGCCACCAGCAGAGACAGGGTGAGCTATGGCTACACCTTC.

The gene calls are TRBV19 and TRBJ2-2; 8 nucleotides agree with TRBD1. The CDR3 is 15 residues long. CDR1 is LNHDA, CDR2 SQIVND, per germline (reference sequence). The V gene end was trimmed by 5 bases and the J gene end by 3 bases; junction bases not matched to a gene: 5. In DNA form, the CDR3 reads TGTGCCAGTAGTGCGGACAGGGCCCACACCGGGGAGCTGTTTTTT. Encoded protein: CASSADRAHTGELFF.

CDR3 region: CSAIDSPGYTF. The CDR3 DNA sequence: TGCAGTGCCATTGACAGCCCCGGCTACACCTTC. The V gene is TRBV20-1, the J gene TRBJ1-2, with a weak D call TRBD1 (5 bases). CDR3 length equals 11 residues. Trimming removed 6 bases at V and 8 bases at J, with 13 bases between. Germline V gene lookup returns CDR1 DFQATT and CDR2 SNEGSKA (reference sequence).

This clone appeared once. The chain recombines TRBV7-8 with TRBJ2-7; TRBD1 matches 7 bases. V trimming: 1 base; J trimming: 3 bases; junction bases outside the gene matches: 3. CDR1 and CDR2 from the germline V gene are SGHVS and FQNEAQ. This CDR3 is built from 14 residues. CDR3: CASSLGDSRYEQYF. The CDR3 DNA reads TGTGCCAGCAGCTTAGGGGACAGCCGCTACGAGCAGTACTTC.

Details on this clone: An end of the junction does not agree with germline; a read error may underlie this. V usage is TRBV2 and J usage is TRBJ1-2; the D gene is possibly TRBD1 (5 bases). CDR1 and CDR2 from the germline V gene are SNHLY and FYNNEI. This CDR3 contains 13 residues. The chain's CDR3 is CASSLPRGEVARF. The CDR3 region has the DNA TGTGCCAGCAGTCTCCCACGGGGCGAGGTGGCGAGGTTC. Full variable domain (missing parts from reference TRBV2 and TRBJ1-2): EPEVTQTPSHQVTQMGQEVILRCVPISNHLYFYWYRQILGQKVEFLVSFYNNEISEKSEIFDDQFSVERPDGSNFTLKIRSTKLEDSAMYFCASSLPRGEVARFGSGTRLTVV.

The V and J genes are TRBV7-8 and TRBJ1-5, with a weak D call TRBD1 (6 bases). Germline V gene lookup returns CDR1 SGHVS and CDR2 FQNEAQ. The V end was cut by 3 bases, the J end by 5 bases, with 20 bases between. This CDR3 is 17 amino acids long. Written as DNA, the CDR3 is TGTGCCAGCAGCTTGAAGGGGGTCGTTGAGGCTGATCAGCCCCAGCATTTT. Protein product: CASSLKGVVEADQPQHF.